Detailed here is one T cell receptor (beta chain). The same CDR3 is also encoded by other DNA sequences in this sample. This sample was included in a study of shared clonotypes between healthy human individuals. Measured with immunoSEQ multiplex PCR; TCRdb has only the in-frame clones, and not every one. The table has about 2,200,000 clones, under 95% seen once. It was CD45RO-negative cells, positively selected for CCR7, that made up naive CD8 cells, with terminally differentiated effector memory CD45RA+ cells excluded. This clonotype was obtained from a man aged 18 to 30 in good health. Some clones in this sample may be carry-over from other donors' samples. Source material: naive CD8+ T cells from PBMCs.

The CDR3 sequence: CASSQARGREQYF. The CDR3 coding sequence is TGCGCCAGCAGCCAAGCCCGGGGGAGAGAGCAGTACTTC. The genes are TRBV4-1 and TRBJ2-7; possible D gene TRBD2, 6 bases. Trimming stripped 1 base from V and 7 bases from J, with 11 bases between. Looked up from germline, CDR1 is MGHRA and CDR2 is YSYEKL. This CDR3 has 13 residues.